This TCR beta chain was profiled in a study of T-cell memory formation after mild COVID-19. The CDR3 has 14 amino acids. Trimming took off 2 bases at V and 6 bases at J, with 13 bases between the two ends. Germline V gene sequence: CDR1 LNHDA, CDR2 SQIVND (reference sequence). One entry per CDR3 protein, called by TCRdb with MiXCR from the 5' RACE reads. Here the sample spans some 130,000 distinct CDR3 sequences, about 15% being singletons. Specimen: PBMCs or a T cell subset sorted from them (not recorded which). The J gene is TRBJ1-2, the V gene TRBV19; tentative D call: TRBD1 (6 bases). The clonotype was recovered from an adult woman who had mild COVID-19 (a few samples of this study predate the infection). Cell type and time point are not known. The CDR3 bases are TGTGCCAGTAGTATAAGACGACAGGCGCATGGCTACACCTTC. As protein: CASSIRRQAHGYTF.